This entry lists 29 T cell receptor beta chains sequenced from one sample in a study of Ad26.COV2.S vaccination and SARS-CoV-2 variants. Some clones are missing from TCRdb's copy, which holds only in-frame ones; the method was immunoSEQ multiplex PCR. The repertoire consists of a few hundred thousand clones, with 83% occurring once and the leading ten covering around 7.4%. Noted treatment: around 19 received Ad26.COV2.S at low or high dose, single or two shots; about 5 received placebo; per-sample allocation not given. After the first vaccine or placebo injection, samples were drawn on day 63. The specimen was peripheral blood, collected in a trial of Ad26.COV2.S vaccine versus placebo. The receptors were gathered from a person between 18 and 65 years old who received the Ad26.COV2.S COVID-19 vaccine or a placebo.

The gene calls are TRBV9 and TRBJ1-5; D gene unclear. Trimming cost V 4 bases and J 4 bases, with 12 bases left between them. This CDR3 comprises 14 residues. Looked up from germline, CDR1 is SGDLS and CDR2 is YYNGEE. CDR3 sequence (DNA): TGTGCCAGCAGCCTCGGACGGTATAATCAGCCCCAGCATTTT. It translates to CASSLGRYNQPQHF. Looking up the rest from reference TRBV9 and TRBJ1-5 gives the full variable domain: DSGVTQTPKHLITATGQRVTLRCSPRSGDLSVYWYQQSLDQGLQFLIQYYNGEERAKGNILERFSAQQFPDLHSELNLSSLELGDSALYFCASSLGRYNQPQHFGDGTRLSIL.

This clone was observed a few times. The chain has TRBV11-2 and TRBJ1-1; D call uncertain. With 0 bases removed from V and 7 bases from J, the gap between germline ends came to 6 bases. CDR3 size: 12 residues. CDR1 is SGHAT, CDR2 FQNNGV, per germline. The chain's CDR3 is CASSLEGREAFF. The CDR3 nucleotides read TGTGCCAGCAGCTTAGAGGGCCGTGAAGCTTTCTTT. The full variable domain, in which reference TRBV11-2 and TRBJ1-1 provide the parts outside the CDR3, is EAGVAQSPRYKIIEKRQSVAFWCNPISGHATLYWYQQILGQGPKLLIQFQNNGVVDDSQLPKDRFSAERLKGVDSTLKIQPAKLEDSAVYLCASSLEGREAFFGQGTRLTVV.

The chain links TRBV7-2 to TRBJ2-7, with a weak D call TRBD2 (6 bases). V was clipped by 5 bases and J by 0 bases, with 11 bases between them. The CDR3 covers 14 residues. Germline V lookup: CDR1 SGHTA, CDR2 FQGNSA. The CDR3 is CASSPQTSSYEQYF. CDR3 nucleotides: TGTGCCAGCAGCCCCCAGACTAGCTCCTACGAGCAGTACTTC.

The chain recombines TRBV18 with TRBJ2-3; 7 bases are a match to TRBD1. CDR3 length equals 16 residues. With V trimmed by 3 bases and J by 3 bases, 9 bases remained unmatched. Germline CDR1 and CDR2: KGHSH and LQKENI. DNA of the CDR3: TGTGCCAGCTCACCTTTCTACGGGACAGCAACAGATACGCAGTATTTT. Residues: CASSPFYGTATDTQYF.

In its sample, this clone was seen once. V is TRBV7-8 and J is TRBJ2-4, with 14 bases lining up with TRBD2. Germline assignment: CDR1 SGHVS and CDR2 FQNEAQ. The CDR3 consists of 19 residues. The V gene end was trimmed by 5 bases and the J gene end by 0 bases; junction bases not matched to a gene: 9. The CDR3 region is CASSPRGLAGALAKNIQYF. The CDR3 nucleotides read TGTGCCAGCAGCCCACGGGGACTAGCGGGGGCTTTAGCCAAAAACATTCAGTACTTC.

The chain couples TRBV6-6 to TRBJ1-6, with D hard to call. CDR3 length: 15 amino acids. Per germline, CDR1 MNHNY and CDR2 SVGAGI (reference sequence). Trimming left V 4 bases short and J 7 bases short, with 14 bases between. The CDR3 sequence is CASSFGGVTNSPLHF. CDR3 bases: TGTGCCAGCAGTTTCGGCGGGGTGACAAATTCACCCCTCCACTTT.

This sequence joins TRBV18 and TRBJ1-3, with D possibly being TRBD1 (5 bases). Germline-derived CDR1 and CDR2 are KGHSH and LQKENI. The CDR3 consists of 14 residues. The ends were cut back, 6 bases at V and 0 bases at J, with 9 bases in the middle. CDR3 in DNA: TGTGCCAGCTCTTCGACAGACTCTGGAAACACCATATATTTT. As protein: CASSSTDSGNTIYF. Using reference TRBV18 and TRBJ1-3 for the parts outside the CDR3, the full variable domain is NAGVMQNPRHLVRRRGQEARLRCSPMKGHSHVYWYRQLPEEGLKFMVYLQKENIIDESGMPKERFSAEFPKEGPSILRIQQVVRGDSAAYFCASSSTDSGNTIYFGEGSWLTVV.

This clone was seen only once. V usage is TRBV30 and J usage is TRBJ2-7; the D gene could be TRBD1 or TRBD2 (5 bases each). From germline, CDR1 is GTSNPN and CDR2 SVGIG (reference sequence). There are 13 residues in the CDR3. Trimming took 8 bases from V and 1 from J, leaving 15 bases between them. CDR3 nucleotide sequence: TGTGCCGCTGGGACCTATAAATCCTACGAGCAGTACTTC. Translation gives CAAGTYKSYEQYF.

The chain couples TRBV30 to TRBJ1-1; 7 bases match TRBD1. Looked up from germline, CDR1 is GTSNPN and CDR2 is SVGIG (reference sequence). V trimming: 5 bases; J trimming: 4 bases; junction bases outside the gene matches: 7. The CDR3 runs 13 residues. The CDR3: CAWEQGLGTEAFF. Here the CDR3 DNA reads TGTGCCTGGGAACAGGGGTTGGGCACTGAAGCTTTCTTT.

The chain uses TRBV7-2 and TRBJ2-3, with TRBD2 matching 9 bases. The trim removed 5 bases at V and 6 bases at J, leaving 12 bases unmatched. CDR1 SGHTA and CDR2 FQGNSA come from the germline V gene. The CDR3 spans 16 residues. CDR3 sequence: CASSPLGAGGPDTQYF. CDR3 DNA: TGTGCCAGCAGCCCCCTCGGGGCGGGGGGGCCTGATACGCAGTATTTT.

The chain carries TRBV3-1 (or the pseudogene TRBV3-2) and TRBJ1-2, with D hard to call. Trimming left V 3 bases short and J 0 bases short, with 14 bases between. Germline V lookup: CDR1 LGHDT, CDR2 YNNKEL (reference sequence). The CDR3 runs 16 residues. CDR3 protein: CASSHALGSSNYGYTF. The CDR3 bases are TGTGCCAGCAGCCATGCCTTAGGGAGTTCTAACTATGGCTACACCTTC.

The chain couples TRBV7-2 to TRBJ1-4; TRBD1 aligns across 7 bases. Germline lookup yields CDR1 SGHTA and CDR2 FQGNSA. The CDR3 has 15 residues. V was pared by 5 bases and J by 3 bases, with 6 bases of the junction left unmatched. CDR3 amino acids: CASSLYRGPNEKLFF. Here the CDR3 DNA reads TGTGCCAGCAGCCTATACAGGGGCCCTAATGAAAAACTGTTTTTT.

The chain combines TRBV29-1 with TRBJ2-1, with unresolved D. CDR3 length equals 13 residues. Per germline, CDR1 SQVTM and CDR2 ANQGSEA. The V and J ends lost 1 base and 3 bases respectively, with 7 bases between them. The CDR3 is CSVEVGNYNEQFF. In nucleotides, the CDR3 is TGCAGCGTTGAAGTGGGTAACTACAATGAGCAGTTCTTC.

The J gene is TRBJ2-2, the V gene TRBV5-1; 8 bases map to TRBD2. The CDR3 totals 14 residues. V was clipped by 4 bases and J by 5 bases; unmatched bases: 4. Germline V gene data show CDR1 as SGHRS and CDR2 as YFSETQ. CDR3: CASSLSSGTGELFF. CDR3 DNA: TGCGCCAGCAGCCTGTCTAGCGGGACCGGGGAGCTGTTTTTT. The complete variable domain, with remaining parts taken from reference TRBV5-1 and TRBJ2-2, reads KAGVTQTPRYLIKTRGQQVTLSCSPISGHRSVSWYQQTPGQGLQFLFEYFSETQRNKGNFPGRFSGRQFSNSRSEMNVSTLELGDSALYLCASSLSSGTGELFFGEGSRLTVL.

V and J are TRBV18 and TRBJ2-5; tentatively, D is TRBD2 (5 bases). Deletions cut 4 bases from V and 2 bases from J, with 11 bases between. CDR1 KGHSH and CDR2 LQKENI come from the germline V gene. The CDR3 has 14 residues. CDR3 nucleotide sequence: TGTGCCAGCTCACTTGGACTGACTCAAGAGACCCAGTACTTC. Its translation: CASSLGLTQETQYF.

V is TRBV14 and J is TRBJ1-1; the D is unclear. The CDR3 loop spans 16 amino acids. Trimming took off 3 bases at V and 3 bases at J, with 17 bases between the two ends. The V gene's germline CDR1 is SGHDN and CDR2 FVKESK. The chain's CDR3 is CASSHPGRAKDTEAFF. The CDR3 bases are TGTGCCAGCAGCCACCCGGGAAGGGCGAAGGACACTGAAGCTTTCTTT.

This clone has just one count. In DNA, the CDR3 is TGTGCCAGCAGCAGAGGGAGTCCCTACAATGAGCAGTTCTTC. It translates to CASSRGSPYNEQFF. This chain links TRBV5-5 with TRBJ2-1; tentative D call: TRBD2 (5 bases). The CDR3 is 14 amino acids. Germline V lookup: CDR1 SGHKS, CDR2 YYEKEE (reference sequence). Trimming shortened V by 4 bases and J by 2 bases, and 10 bases separated the two germline ends.

The chain links TRBV4-1 to TRBJ2-4; 14 bases agree with TRBD2. The V gene end was trimmed by 4 bases and the J gene end by 0 bases; junction bases not matched to a gene: 8. Germline CDR1 and CDR2: MGHRA and YSYEKL. The CDR3 contains 19 residues. The CDR3 coding sequence is TGCGCCAGCAGCCTGGGGGGACTAGCGGGGGCACTAGCCAAAAACATTCAGTACTTC. Translating it yields CASSLGGLAGALAKNIQYF.

For the CDR3, the DNA is TGTGCCAGCAGCCCCCCAGTTTGGGGCAGGGGCAGGGTAGGCTACACCTTC. Translated: CASSPPVWGRGRVGYTF. V gene TRBV3-1 (or the pseudogene TRBV3-2) combines with J gene TRBJ1-2, with D tentatively TRBD1 (6 bases). The CDR3 contains 17 residues. Germline CDR1 reads LGHDT; CDR2 reads YNNKEL (reference sequence). V lost 4 bases and J lost 8, with 26 bases in between.

The gene calls are TRBV12-3 or TRBV12-4 and TRBJ1-5; D is unclear. The length of the CDR3 is 12 residues. Between the trimmed V and J ends, which lost 2 bases and 5 bases, there was a span of 4 bases. The CDR3 DNA reads as TGTGCCAGCAGTTTATCTGATCAGCCCCAGCATTTT. This gives the protein CASSLSDQPQHF.

The sample holds one count of this clone. This chain uses TRBV2 with TRBJ2-5; TRBD2 aligns across 9 bases. Germline assignment: CDR1 SNHLY and CDR2 FYNNEI. The CDR3 is made up of 18 amino acids. The V gene end was trimmed by 10 bases and the J gene end by 5 bases; junction bases not matched to a gene: 23. The CDR3 protein is CATRGGIVGLAGGETQYF. The CDR3 DNA follows: TGTGCCACCAGGGGGGGTATCGTGGGACTAGCAGGAGGGGAGACCCAGTACTTC.

Only a few counts were recorded for this clone. This sequence joins TRBV11-3 and TRBJ1-6, with D perhaps matching TRBD1 (6 bases). The CDR3 sequence is 13 residues long. Trimming pared 5 bases from V and 9 bases from J, leaving 11 bases between. Germline V gene data show CDR1 as SGHNT and CDR2 as YENEEA. The chain's CDR3 is CASSAGVGSPLHF. The CDR3 region has the DNA TGTGCCAGCAGCGCAGGGGTGGGTTCACCCCTCCACTTT. The full variable domain, with the rest looked up from reference TRBV11-3 and TRBJ1-6, is EAGVVQSPRYKIIEKKQPVAFWCNPISGHNTLYWYLQNLGQGPELLIRYENEEAVDDSQLPKDRFSAERLKGVDSTLKIQPAELGDSAVYLCASSAGVGSPLHFGNGTRLTVT.

On this clone: Other DNA sequences in the same sample also yield this CDR3. The chain joins TRBV9 to TRBJ2-5, with 9 nucleotides matching TRBD1. This CDR3 contains 13 residues. Germline V gives CDR1 SGDLS, CDR2 YYNGEE. J lost 7 bases, V lost 1 base, and 2 bases had no gene match. DNA of the CDR3: TGTGCCAGCAGCGTAAGACAGGGGGGGACCCAGTACTTC. It translates to CASSVRQGGTQYF.

J is TRBJ1-1 and V is TRBV14; a weak D match, TRBD1 (5 bases). The V gene lost 3 bases and the J gene lost 6 bases, with 17 bases spanning the gap. Germline V lookup: CDR1 SGHDN, CDR2 FVKESK. The CDR3 is made up of 15 amino acids. CDR3 nucleotides: TGTGCCAGCAGCCACCTAATATCGGGGGGAGCTGAAGCTTTCTTT. Protein: CASSHLISGGAEAFF.

Note on this clone: The same CDR3 arises from other DNA sequences in this sample as well. The chain uses TRBV18 and TRBJ2-1; weak D call: TRBD2 (5 bases). The germline V and J ends were trimmed by 1 base and 0 bases, with 10 bases remaining between them. This CDR3 is 16 amino acids long. The germline V gene encodes CDR1 KGHSH and CDR2 LQKENI. CDR3 amino acids: CASSPRTGSSYNEQFF. In DNA form, the CDR3 reads TGTGCCAGCTCACCACGCACGGGGAGCTCCTACAATGAGCAGTTCTTC.

In regard to this clone: Other DNA sequences in this specimen translate into the identical CDR3. This rearrangement joins TRBV7-3 to TRBJ1-5; D unclear. V dropped 5 bases and J dropped 7 bases, with 12 bases sitting between them. This CDR3 region has 13 residues. Germline V gene data show CDR1 as SGHTA and CDR2 as FQGTGA. CDR3 bases: TGTGCCAGCAGCCCCCAAGGCGGGCAGCCCCAGCATTTT. Its translation is CASSPQGGQPQHF.

The chain has TRBV2 and TRBJ2-1; D is possibly TRBD1 or TRBD2 (6 bases each). Germline loops: CDR1 SNHLY, CDR2 FYNNEI. The ends were cut back, 5 bases at V and 10 bases at J, with 15 bases in the middle. The CDR3 has 13 amino acids. The CDR3 DNA follows: TGTGCCAGCAGTCCTGCCGGGGGCGGCGAGCAGTTCTTC. Amino acid sequence: CASSPAGGGEQFF.

This clone was counted a few times. V gene TRBV5-5 combines with J gene TRBJ1-1; D ambiguous. Germline CDR1 and CDR2: SGHKS and YYEKEE (reference sequence). The ends were cut back, 0 bases at V and 3 bases at J, with 3 bases in the middle. This CDR3 comprises 12 residues. CDR3 coding DNA: TGTGCCAGCAGCTTGGGGTACACTGAAGCTTTCTTT. This translates into CASSLGYTEAFF. The variable domain in full, completed from reference TRBV5-5 and TRBJ1-1, reads DAGVTQSPTHLIKTRGQQVTLRCSPISGHKSVSWYQQVLGQGPQFIFQYYEKEERGRGNFPDRFSARQFPNYSSELNVNALLLGDSALYLCASSLGYTEAFFGQGTRLTVV.

The rearrangement links TRBV5-5 to TRBJ2-5; TRBD2 matches 12 bases. From germline, CDR1 is SGHKS and CDR2 YYEKEE (reference sequence). The J segment lost 3 bases and the V segment lost 4 bases, leaving 10 bases of the junction unmatched. This CDR3 is 17 amino acids long. The CDR3 protein is CASSRGPSGGEEETQYF. In DNA, the CDR3 is TGTGCCAGCAGCCGGGGACCTAGCGGGGGGGAAGAAGAGACCCAGTACTTC.